What follows are 19 T cell receptor beta chains derived from one specimen sequenced in a study of cytomegalovirus exposure and HLA in healthy donors. Primers included in the PCR were 60 Vbeta and 13 Jbeta primers. The table came from immunoSEQ multiplex PCR; TCRdb's copy has only in-frame clones and leaves some out. Of around 130,000 clones in the sample, roughly 88% were seen once. Material for sequencing was PBMCs. All receptors derive from a woman younger than 35 in good health and CMV-seropositive.

The chain combines TRBV7-9 with TRBJ1-2, with D possibly TRBD1 on 6 matching bases. Germline CDR1 reads SEHNR; CDR2 reads FQNEAQ (reference sequence). This CDR3 has 13 residues. With 3 bases removed from V and 4 bases from J, the gap between germline ends came to 9 bases. CDR3: CASSLSGAYGYTF. CDR3 sequence (DNA): TGTGCCAGCAGCTTGTCAGGGGCCTATGGCTACACCTTC.

The chain uses TRBV7-9 and TRBJ2-5, with TRBD2 matching 11 bases. The J call is in doubt because the DNA end fits TRBJ2-7 better. Germline V gene sequence: CDR1 SEHNR, CDR2 FQNEAQ (reference sequence). The CDR3 spans 17 residues. As DNA, the CDR3 is TGTGCCAGCAGCTCGTACGGATCACTAGCGGGGGACTACGAGCAGTACTTC. It specifies CASSSYGSLAGDYEQYF.

This clone has a handful of counts. The chain uses TRBV4-1 and TRBJ2-7, with D perhaps matching TRBD1 (5 bases). The ends were cut back, 4 bases at V and 3 bases at J, with 10 bases in the middle. There are 13 residues in the CDR3. The germline V gene has CDR1 MGHRA and CDR2 YSYEKL. CDR3 DNA sequence: TGCGCCAGCAGCCCAGGGTCCCTCTACGAGCAGTACTTC. Amino acid sequence: CASSPGSLYEQYF.

The chain employs TRBV19 and TRBJ1-5; D perhaps matches TRBD1 (5 bases). Germline V CDR1 and CDR2: LNHDA, SQIVND (reference sequence). V shed 6 bases and J shed 0 bases, with 15 bases lying between them. The CDR3 sequence is 16 residues long. DNA for the CDR3: TGTGCCAGTAGGGGGCGGACCAGGTATAGCAATCAGCCCCAGCATTTT. This gives the protein CASRGRTRYSNQPQHF. The full variable domain, completed using reference TRBV19 and TRBJ1-5, is DGGITQSPKYLFRKEGQNVTLSCEQNLNHDAMYWYRQDPGQGLRLIYYSQIVNDFQKGDIAEGYSVSREKKESFPLTVTSAQKNPTAFYLCASRGRTRYSNQPQHFGDGTRLSIL.

The chain is built from TRBV6-5 and TRBJ1-1; D may be TRBD1 (6 bases). The length of the CDR3 is 13 residues. V was cut by 5 bases and J by 6 bases, with 13 bases left in between. Germline V CDR1 and CDR2: MNHEY, SVGAGI. Here the CDR3 reads CASSEAGDAEAFF. The CDR3 bases are TGTGCCAGCAGTGAAGCAGGGGACGCTGAAGCTTTCTTT.

The chain carries TRBV6-5 and TRBJ2-1, with a weak D call TRBD1 (8 bases). This CDR3 comprises 15 residues. Trimming took 5 bases from V and 1 from J, leaving 12 bases between them. In germline, CDR1 is MNHEY, CDR2 SVGAGI. CDR3 sequence reads: CASSGQGGSYNEQFF. The CDR3 DNA reads TGTGCCAGCAGTGGACAGGGAGGGTCCTACAATGAGCAGTTCTTC.

The chain joins TRBV6-1 to TRBJ2-2; 9 bases agree with TRBD2. Germline CDR1 and CDR2: MNHNS and SASEGT. Trimming removed 6 bases from V and 4 bases from J; junction bases left unmatched: 6. CDR3 size: 15 residues. The DNA for the CDR3 is TGTGCCAGCAGAACGGGACTAGCTGTCACCGGGGAGCTGTTTTTT. Translation: CASRTGLAVTGELFF.

V and J are TRBV18 and TRBJ1-1, with D hard to call. This CDR3 contains 15 residues. V was cut by 0 bases and J by 0 bases, with 8 bases left in between. The germline gives CDR1 KGHSH, CDR2 LQKENI. The CDR3 coding sequence is TGTGCCAGCTCACCACCGCTAGCGGTGAACACTGAAGCTTTCTTT. Protein product: CASSPPLAVNTEAFF.

This sequence joins TRBV4-1 and TRBJ2-1; perhaps TRBD2 as D (7 bases). Germline values: CDR1 MGHRA, CDR2 YSYEKL. Trimming cost V 4 bases and J 7 bases, with 17 bases left between them. CDR3 size: 15 residues. The CDR3 spells CASSLLRGTTNEQFF. The CDR3 region has the DNA TGCGCCAGCAGCCTCTTGAGGGGGACTACAAATGAGCAGTTCTTC.

The sample holds a few counts of this clone. The chain is built from TRBV5-6 and TRBJ1-1; D call uncertain. This CDR3 spans 17 amino acids. Trimming took off 0 bases at V and 1 base at J, with 16 bases between the two ends. Germline-derived CDR1 and CDR2 are SGHDT and YYEEEE. The DNA of the CDR3 is TGTGCCAGCAGCTTGGTCGGCGGGCCGAGGGAGAACACTGAAGCTTTCTTT. Translation gives CASSLVGGPRENTEAFF.

The rearrangement uses TRBV7-2 and TRBJ2-1; D is undetermined. The V and J ends lost 4 bases and 6 bases respectively, with 10 bases between them. Germline values: CDR1 SGHTA, CDR2 FQGNSA. The CDR3 has 13 amino acids. The CDR3 here is CASSSRDTNEQFF. The CDR3 DNA reads TGTGCCAGCAGCTCCCGAGACACCAATGAGCAGTTCTTC.

This clone occurred once. V and J are TRBV29-1 and TRBJ2-7; TRBD1 agrees at 7 bases. Per germline, CDR1 SQVTM and CDR2 ANQGSEA. This CDR3 contains 12 residues. The J segment lost 0 bases and the V segment lost 5 bases, leaving 1 base of the junction unmatched. CDR3: CSVWDSSYEQYF. The CDR3 DNA follows: TGCAGCGTTTGGGACAGCTCCTACGAGCAGTACTTC.

The V gene is TRBV4-2, the J gene TRBJ2-5, with 10 bases aligning to TRBD2. This CDR3 has 16 amino acids. Germline assignment: CDR1 LGHNA and CDR2 YNFKEQ. The V segment lost 0 bases and the J segment 5 bases; nucleotides outside the gene matches: 6. CDR3 sequence reads: CASSQEGTSGAETQYF. The CDR3 DNA reads TGTGCCAGCAGCCAAGAGGGAACTAGCGGGGCGGAGACCCAGTACTTC.

The chain couples TRBV19 to TRBJ1-2; D uncertain. V lost 7 bases and J 4 bases, leaving 13 bases between the germline ends. The germline V gene has CDR1 LNHDA and CDR2 SQIVND (reference sequence). The CDR3 covers 13 residues. In nucleotides, the CDR3 is TGTGCCAGTACGGAGAAAGCAGTCTATGGCTACACCTTC. The encoded protein is CASTEKAVYGYTF. Filled out from reference TRBV19 and TRBJ1-2, the complete variable domain reads DGGITQSPKYLFRKEGQNVTLSCEQNLNHDAMYWYRQDPGQGLRLIYYSQIVNDFQKGDIAEGYSVSREKKESFPLTVTSAQKNPTAFYLCASTEKAVYGYTFGSGTRLTVV.

On this clone itself: One end of the junction is discordant with germline, which a read error may explain. CDR3 nucleotide sequence: TGTTCCAGCAGCTTGGGAGAGACAAATTCACCCCTCCACTTT. This gives the protein CSSSLGETNSPLHF. The chain has TRBV7-9 and TRBJ1-6; no reliable D call. Germline loops: CDR1 SEHNR, CDR2 FQNEAQ (reference sequence). The CDR3 extends over 14 amino acids. Looking up the rest from reference TRBV7-9 and TRBJ1-6 gives the full variable domain: DTGVSQNPRHKITKRGQNVTFRCDPISEHNRLYWYRQTLGQGPEFLTYFQNEAQLEKSRLLSDRFSAERPKGSFSTLEIQRTEQGDSAMYLCSSSLGETNSPLHFGNGTRLTVT.

CDR3 loop: CSVSGRAFSGNTIYF. The DNA of the CDR3 is TGCAGCGTTAGCGGGAGGGCATTCTCTGGAAACACCATATATTTT. V usage is TRBV29-1 and J usage is TRBJ1-3; D is undetermined. The CDR3 length is 15 residues. Per germline, CDR1 SQVTM and CDR2 ANQGSEA. Deletions cut 5 bases from V and 0 bases from J, with 14 bases between. Complete variable domain (other parts from reference TRBV29-1 and TRBJ1-3): SAVISQKPSRDICQRGTSLTIQCQVDSQVTMMFWYRQQPGQSLTLIATANQGSEATYESGFVIDKFPISRPNLTFSTLTVSNMSPEDSSIYLCSVSGRAFSGNTIYFGEGSWLTVV.

Note on this clone: The junction shows a germline mismatch at one end, possibly a read error. V usage is TRBV5-1 and J usage is TRBJ2-5; 10 nucleotides align to TRBD2. This CDR3 comprises 15 residues. Germline CDR1 and CDR2: SGHRS and YFSETQ. The CDR3 spells CASSLQRGGLEAQYF. CDR3 bases: TGCGCCAGCAGCCTTCAGCGGGGGGGCTTAGAGGCCCAGTACTTC.

This clone came up once. This chain connects TRBV12-5 to TRBJ2-5; 8 positions agree with TRBD1. This CDR3 region has 15 residues. Germline CDR1 LGHNT, CDR2 FRNRAP. The V segment lost 3 bases and the J segment 2 bases; nucleotides outside the gene matches: 5. CDR3 sequence (DNA): TGTGCTAGTGGTTTCCCAGGGGGCCTTCAAGAGACCCAGTACTTC. This sequence encodes CASGFPGGLQETQYF.

The chain recombines TRBV7-8 with TRBJ2-7, with TRBD1 matching over 7 bases. This CDR3 spans 13 amino acids. Germline V gene data show CDR1 as SGHVS and CDR2 as FQNEAQ. V was pared by 5 bases and J by 6 bases, with 7 bases of the junction left unmatched. CDR3 protein: CASSPDRQGEQYF. The DNA of the CDR3 is TGTGCCAGCAGCCCGGACAGGCAGGGCGAGCAGTACTTC. The full variable domain, rest sourced from reference TRBV7-8 and TRBJ2-7, is GAGVSQSPRYKVAKRGQDVALRCDPISGHVSLFWYQQALGQGPEFLTYFQNEAQLDKSGLPSDRFFAERPEGSVSTLKIQRTQQEDSAVYLCASSPDRQGEQYFGPGTRLTVT.